The 9 T cell receptor beta chains given below trace back to one sample, sequenced in a study of glioma-infiltrating T cells after dendritic cell vaccination. Some clones are missing from TCRdb's copy, which holds only in-frame ones; the method was immunoSEQ multiplex PCR. The profile shows tens of thousands of clones, about 79% of them singletons. Time point given: after dendritic cell vaccination, including at tumor progression/relapse. The sequenced sample was blood, obtained after dendritic cell vaccination. These receptors all come from a human donor with glioblastoma.

This chain connects TRBV5-5 to TRBJ2-1, with D maybe TRBD2 (5 bases). CDR1 is SGHKS, CDR2 YYEKEE, per germline (reference sequence). Trimming cost V 4 bases and J 7 bases, with 15 bases left between them. The CDR3 has 14 residues. The CDR3 nucleotides are TGTGCCAGCAGCCCGACGGACGGGGAGAATGAGCAGTTCTTC. This gives the protein CASSPTDGENEQFF.

This chain uses TRBV5-1 with TRBJ2-1, with 11 nucleotides matching TRBD2. Germline values: CDR1 SGHRS, CDR2 YFSETQ. This CDR3 is 17 amino acids long. The junction had 5 bases not matched to a gene; V was cut back by 0 bases and J by 3 bases. The CDR3, as DNA: TGCGCCAGCAGCTTGGACCTAGCGGGGGGCAGCTACAATGAGCAGTTCTTC. This codes for CASSLDLAGGSYNEQFF.

The rearrangement links TRBV5-6 to TRBJ1-3; TRBD1 aligns across 9 bases. The J segment lost 2 bases and the V segment lost 3 bases, leaving 9 bases of the junction unmatched. Germline CDR1 SGHDT, CDR2 YYEEEE. The CDR3 loop spans 17 amino acids. The CDR3 coding sequence is TGTGCCAGCAGCTGGGGGACAGGGTTTCTTGCTGGAAACACCATATATTTT. This encodes CASSWGTGFLAGNTIYF.

This rearrangement joins TRBV5-1 to TRBJ1-1, with 7 bases identical to TRBD1. The germline gives CDR1 SGHRS, CDR2 YFSETQ. J lost 10 bases, V lost 0 bases, and 6 bases had no gene match. There are 13 residues in the CDR3. The CDR3 DNA reads as TGCGCCAGCAGCTTGGTTGAGGGGGCCGGAGCTTTCTTT. Its protein is CASSLVEGAGAFF.

V and J are TRBV4-1 and TRBJ2-3, with D perhaps matching TRBD2 (6 bases). Germline V CDR1 and CDR2: MGHRA, YSYEKL. The CDR3 contains 14 residues. Trimming removed 0 bases from V and 7 bases from J, with 11 bases in between. The CDR3 sequence is CASSQESAGYTQYF. CDR3 nucleotides: TGCGCCAGCAGCCAAGAGTCCGCGGGGTATACGCAGTATTTT.

This chain connects TRBV18 to TRBJ2-1, with 11 bases lining up with TRBD2. This CDR3 contains 16 residues. The germline V gene has CDR1 KGHSH and CDR2 LQKENI. Trimming removed 3 bases from V and 8 bases from J; junction bases left unmatched: 9. CDR3 residues: CASSPPLAGGSYEQFF. The CDR3 DNA reads TGTGCCAGCTCACCCCCGCTAGCGGGGGGTAGCTATGAGCAGTTCTTC.

The chain employs TRBV30 and TRBJ1-5; D might be TRBD1 (6 bases). Trimming pared 4 bases from V and 6 bases from J, leaving 16 bases between. Germline-derived CDR1 and CDR2 are GTSNPN and SVGIG (reference sequence). The CDR3 extends over 14 amino acids. DNA of the CDR3: TGTGCCTGGAAAAGACAGGCAGAGGCTCAGCCCCAGCATTTT. This translates into CAWKRQAEAQPQHF. Together with reference TRBV30 and TRBJ1-5, the CDR3 gives the full variable domain: SQTIHQWPATLVQPVGSPLSLECTVEGTSNPNLYWYRQAAGRGLQLLFYSVGIGQISSEVPQNLSASRPQDRQFILSSKKLLLSDSGFYLCAWKRQAEAQPQHFGDGTRLSIL.

This chain links TRBV7-9 with TRBJ2-1, with TRBD2 matching 9 bases. The CDR3 has 17 residues. Trimming took 5 bases from V and 4 from J; bases not matched to a gene: 12. Germline V gene sequence: CDR1 SEHNR, CDR2 FQNEAQ (reference sequence). CDR3 bases: TGTGCCAGCAGCGGGGGACCCCTAGCGGGGCTATACAATGAGCAGTTCTTC. Translated, it gives CASSGGPLAGLYNEQFF.

This clone was seen only once. The chain recombines TRBV11-3 with TRBJ2-5; D not resolved. Germline-derived CDR1 and CDR2 are SGHNT and YENEEA. The V and J ends lost 3 bases and 1 base respectively, with 6 bases between them. This CDR3 contains 13 residues. For the CDR3, the DNA is TGTGCCAGCAGCTTGAACGGCCAAGAGACCCAGTACTTC. As protein: CASSLNGQETQYF.